This is a list of T cell receptor beta chains from one sample in a study of T cell responses to AZD1222 COVID-19 vaccine. Sequencing was performed with immunoSEQ multiplex PCR; in TCRdb, only in-frame clones are kept and a portion is missing. The table has around 130,000 clones, 80% to 95% seen once. Sequenced material: peripheral blood, taken 28 days after the second AZD1222 dose. The receptors derive from an adult who received the AZD1222 COVID-19 vaccine. The CDR3 runs from the conserved cysteine through the conserved F or W. Fields, in order: V gene, J gene, clone size, D gene, CDR3 DNA, CDR3 protein. D genes are given only for firm matches. Not every row has a clone size; where given, it reads once, few, many or a size class.

v_gene: TRBV2
j_gene: TRBJ2-1
abundance: NA
d_gene: TRBD1
CDR3nt: TGTGCCAGCAGTGACGGGACAGGGACAAATGAGCAGTTCTTC
CDR3aa: CASSDGTGTNEQFF

v_gene: TRBV6-5
j_gene: TRBJ2-7
abundance: once
d_gene: NA
CDR3nt: TGTGCCAGCAGTTACTCAGGCACTTCCGTCTCCTACGAGCAGTACTTC
CDR3aa: CASSYSGTSVSYEQYF

v_gene: TRBV10-2
j_gene: TRBJ1-3
abundance: NA
d_gene: NA
CDR3nt: TGCGCCAGCAGGACACCTGACAGAGGCTCTGGAAACACCATATATTTT
CDR3aa: CASRTPDRGSGNTIYF

v_gene: TRBV24-1
j_gene: TRBJ2-3
abundance: few
d_gene: TRBD1
CDR3nt: TGTGCCACCACTGGGACAGCGGAGAAGACGCAGTATTTT
CDR3aa: CATTGTAEKTQYF

v_gene: TRBV5-6
j_gene: TRBJ1-2
abundance: NA
d_gene: TRBD1
CDR3nt: TGTGCCAGCAGCAGATCCGGGACAGCTAGCGGTGGCTACACCTTC
CDR3aa: CASSRSGTASGGYTF

v_gene: TRBV5-1
j_gene: TRBJ2-2
abundance: NA
d_gene: NA
CDR3nt: TGCGCCAGCAGCTGGGACCCTGCTGCGTACACCGGGGAGCTGTTTTTT
CDR3aa: CASSWDPAAYTGELFF

v_gene: TRBV11-3
j_gene: TRBJ1-1
abundance: NA
d_gene: NA
CDR3nt: TGTGCCAGCAGCCATCTAGTAGGGTCTAGGGCTGAAGCTTTCTTT
CDR3aa: CASSHLVGSRAEAFF

v_gene: TRBV7-2
j_gene: TRBJ2-1
abundance: NA
d_gene: TRBD2
CDR3nt: TGTGCCAGCAGCCCCTCCGAGACTAGCGGGATCTACAATGAGCAGTTCTTC
CDR3aa: CASSPSETSGIYNEQFF

v_gene: TRBV6-5
j_gene: TRBJ1-1
abundance: NA
d_gene: TRBD1
CDR3nt: TGTGCCAGCACCCCACGGGGACAGGGGAACACTGAAGCTTTCTTT
CDR3aa: CASTPRGQGNTEAFF

v_gene: TRBV10-2
j_gene: TRBJ2-4
abundance: once
d_gene: NA
CDR3nt: TGCGCCAGCAGTGAGTTAGCCAAAAACATTCAGTACTTC
CDR3aa: CASSELAKNIQYF

v_gene: TRBV4-2
j_gene: TRBJ1-1
abundance: NA
d_gene: NA
CDR3nt: TGTGCCAGCAGCCCGCTCTCGGCAGGGCGCACTGAAGCTTTCTTT
CDR3aa: CASSPLSAGRTEAFF

v_gene: TRBV7-3
j_gene: TRBJ2-5
abundance: NA
d_gene: TRBD2
CDR3nt: TGTGCCAGCAGCTCGGGACTAGCGGGAACCCAGTACTTC
CDR3aa: CASSSGLAGTQYF

v_gene: TRBV5-1
j_gene: TRBJ1-4
abundance: NA
d_gene: NA
CDR3nt: TGCGCCAGCAGCCCCTCGGGAACAGGACGGGATGAAAAACTGTTTTTT
CDR3aa: CASSPSGTGRDEKLFF

v_gene: TRBV2
j_gene: TRBJ2-5
abundance: NA
d_gene: NA
CDR3nt: TGTGCCAGCATGACCCCCCCTAGCCCAGAGACCCAGTACTTC
CDR3aa: CASMTPPSPETQYF

v_gene: TRBV4-3
j_gene: TRBJ2-3
abundance: NA
d_gene: NA
CDR3nt: TGCGCCAGCAGTCTAAGTCGTAGCACAGATACGCAGTATTTT
CDR3aa: CASSLSRSTDTQYF

v_gene: TRBV6-2/TRBV6-3
j_gene: TRBJ1-6
abundance: NA
d_gene: TRBD1
CDR3nt: TGTGCCAGCAGTTGGATCCGGGACAGGGCCACCAAATCACCCCTCCACTTT
CDR3aa: CASSWIRDRATKSPLHF

v_gene: TRBV7-2
j_gene: TRBJ1-5
abundance: NA
d_gene: NA
CDR3nt: TGTGCCAGCAGCTTAGTTGGGGCCGGGCAGCCCCAGCATTTT
CDR3aa: CASSLVGAGQPQHF

v_gene: TRBV4-2
j_gene: TRBJ2-7
abundance: NA
d_gene: TRBD2
CDR3nt: TGTGCCAGCAGCCCTGGGACTAGCGGATCCTACGAGCAGTACTTC
CDR3aa: CASSPGTSGSYEQYF

v_gene: TRBV3-1/TRBV3-2
j_gene: TRBJ1-6
abundance: NA
d_gene: TRBD1
CDR3nt: TGTGCCAGCAGGGACAGGGAAAGTTCACCCCTCCACTTT
CDR3aa: CASRDRESSPLHF

v_gene: TRBV18
j_gene: TRBJ2-5
abundance: NA
d_gene: NA
CDR3nt: TGTGCCAGCTCACCTTCCGGGGTACAAGAGACCCAGTACTTC
CDR3aa: CASSPSGVQETQYF

v_gene: TRBV9
j_gene: TRBJ2-1
abundance: NA
d_gene: NA
CDR3nt: TGTGCCAGCAGCGTAAGCGGTACCTACAATGAGCAGTTCTTC
CDR3aa: CASSVSGTYNEQFF

v_gene: TRBV7-8
j_gene: TRBJ2-2
abundance: NA
d_gene: NA
CDR3nt: TGTGCCAGCAGCTCCCGACAGAACACCGGGGAGCTGTTTTTT
CDR3aa: CASSSRQNTGELFF

v_gene: TRBV24-1
j_gene: TRBJ2-7
abundance: few
d_gene: NA
CDR3nt: TGTGCCACCAGTGATTTGTGGGGCGAGGCCACTGCGACCTACGAGCAGTACTTC
CDR3aa: CATSDLWGEATATYEQYF

v_gene: TRBV11-3
j_gene: TRBJ1-3
abundance: NA
d_gene: TRBD1
CDR3nt: TGTGCCAGCAGCAAGACAGGGTCTGACGGAAACACCATATATTTT
CDR3aa: CASSKTGSDGNTIYF

v_gene: TRBV5-1
j_gene: TRBJ2-7
abundance: NA
d_gene: TRBD2
CDR3nt: TGCGCCAGCAGCTGGACTAGCGGGGTTAAGGAGCAGTACTTC
CDR3aa: CASSWTSGVKEQYF

v_gene: TRBV12-5
j_gene: TRBJ2-7
abundance: NA
d_gene: NA
CDR3nt: TGTGCTAGTGCTCTAGGGGGGCTCGCCTACGAGCAGTACTTC
CDR3aa: CASALGGLAYEQYF

v_gene: TRBV28
j_gene: TRBJ2-1
abundance: once
d_gene: NA
CDR3nt: TGTGCCAGCAGTTCCCACTCTAGCGTAGCCTACAATGAGCAGTTCTTC
CDR3aa: CASSSHSSVAYNEQFF

v_gene: TRBV29-1
j_gene: TRBJ1-2
abundance: NA
d_gene: NA
CDR3nt: TGCAGCGTTGAGATCAGGGGTGGTTATGGCTACACCTTC
CDR3aa: CSVEIRGGYGYTF

v_gene: TRBV7-9
j_gene: TRBJ2-7
abundance: NA
d_gene: NA
CDR3nt: TGTGCCAGCAGCTGGGTAGGGAGCTACGAGCAGTACTTC
CDR3aa: CASSWVGSYEQYF

v_gene: TRBV20-1
j_gene: TRBJ1-2
abundance: few
d_gene: NA
CDR3nt: TGCAGTGCTAGTCCAGCGATTGAGGACTATGGCTACACCTTC
CDR3aa: CSASPAIEDYGYTF

v_gene: TRBV30
j_gene: TRBJ1-2
abundance: NA
d_gene: NA
CDR3nt: TGTGCCTGGGCCGGGGGCATCGGGTTTAACTATGGCTACACCTTC
CDR3aa: CAWAGGIGFNYGYTF

v_gene: TRBV5-1
j_gene: TRBJ1-5
abundance: NA
d_gene: NA
CDR3nt: TGCGCCAGCAGCTTGGATGGGGGGCTCCAGCCCCAGCATTTT
CDR3aa: CASSLDGGLQPQHF

v_gene: TRBV5-4
j_gene: TRBJ2-5
abundance: NA
d_gene: TRBD1
CDR3nt: TGTGCCAGCAGCATAGACAGGGAAGAGACCCAGTACTTC
CDR3aa: CASSIDREETQYF

v_gene: TRBV21-1
j_gene: TRBJ1-1
abundance: once
d_gene: NA
CDR3nt: TGTGCCAGCAGCAAATTAGAACGCATAGCTTTCTTT
CDR3aa: CASSKLERIAFF

v_gene: TRBV19
j_gene: TRBJ1-5
abundance: once
d_gene: NA
CDR3nt: TGTGCCAGTAGTAACAGATACAGAAATCAGCCCCAGCATTTT
CDR3aa: CASSNRYRNQPQHF

v_gene: TRBV4-3
j_gene: TRBJ2-3
abundance: NA
d_gene: TRBD2
CDR3nt: TGCGCCAGCAGCCAAGGCCAGGCAAGCGGGGCAGATACGCAGTATTTT
CDR3aa: CASSQGQASGADTQYF